Below, 25 T cell receptor beta chains from the same sample are listed, as sequenced in a study of early T cells in non-severe SARS-CoV-2 infection. MiXCR was run by TCRdb on the 5' RACE reads, yielding one entry per CDR3 protein. The table shows about 46,000 distinct CDR3 sequences, with less than 10% occurring only once. The sequencing used whole blood, collected at baseline. Source of these receptors: an adult who was a healthcare worker with PCR-confirmed SARS-CoV-2 infection or an uninfected control (not recorded which).

The chain recombines TRBV28 with TRBJ2-7; D tentatively fits TRBD1 or TRBD2 (5 bases each). Trimming pared 6 bases from V and 6 bases from J, leaving 12 bases between. Germline values: CDR1 MDHEN, CDR2 SYDVKM. This CDR3 has 12 amino acids. The CDR3 DNA sequence: TGTGCCAGCAGCTCCCAGGGACGCGAGCAGTACTTC. This gives the protein CASSSQGREQYF.

This clonotype has more than one count but fewer than ten. The V call is TRBV12-3 or TRBV12-4, the J call TRBJ1-5, with 9 bases aligning to TRBD1. V lost 0 bases, J lost 7 bases, and 1 base stayed unmatched. This CDR3 has 14 amino acids. CDR3 sequence (DNA): TGTGCCAGCAGTTTAGCGACAGGGGGGCAGCCCCAGCATTTT. Its protein product is CASSLATGGQPQHF.

This clonotype has a count of ten or more. J is TRBJ2-1 and V is TRBV10-3; D is unresolved. From germline, CDR1 is ENHRY and CDR2 SYGVKD. The CDR3 totals 15 residues. V was trimmed by 3 bases and J by 3 bases, leaving 12 bases between them. The DNA of the CDR3 is TGTGCCATCAGTGAAAGGGCCGTCGGCTACAATGAGCAGTTCTTC. It translates to CAISERAVGYNEQFF.

V usage is TRBV20-1 and J usage is TRBJ2-3, with 8 bases fitting TRBD1. Germline V gives CDR1 DFQATT, CDR2 SNEGSKA (reference sequence). The CDR3 is 15 residues long. V gave up 1 base and J gave up 5 bases; unmatched junction bases: 8. The CDR3, as DNA: TGCAGTGCTAGAGCCTATCAGGGGGCAGGAGATACGCAGTATTTT. Translated, it gives CSARAYQGAGDTQYF.

This clonotype was observed many times. The chain links TRBV20-1 to TRBJ1-5; D gene uncertain. This CDR3 is built from 12 residues. Germline V CDR1 and CDR2: DFQATT, SNEGSKA (reference sequence). Trimming pared 0 bases from V and 3 bases from J, leaving 3 bases between. The CDR3 DNA follows: TGCAGTGCTAGAGAGAACAATCAGCCCCAGCATTTT. This gives the protein CSARENNQPQHF.

The chain couples TRBV20-1 to TRBJ1-4; D is ambiguous. The CDR3 length is 14 residues. Trimming cost V 4 bases and J 4 bases, with 13 bases left between them. Germline V gene data show CDR1 as DFQATT and CDR2 as SNEGSKA (reference sequence). CDR3 nucleotides: TGCAGTGCTATTGGGAGGCCAGATAATGAAAAACTGTTTTTT. This codes for CSAIGRPDNEKLFF.

This clonotype was observed a few times. CDR3 residues: CASGFREVTDTQYF. The CDR3 DNA reads TGTGCCAGCGGTTTCAGGGAGGTTACAGATACGCAGTATTTT. V usage is TRBV6-5 and J usage is TRBJ2-3; the D gene is possibly TRBD2 (6 bases). The CDR3 is 14 residues long. V was pared by 8 bases and J by 3 bases, with 15 bases between. Germline V gene lookup returns CDR1 MNHEY and CDR2 SVGAGI.

This clonotype was observed many times. The V and J genes are TRBV20-1 and TRBJ2-7; unclear D gene. CDR3 length: 12 residues. The germline V and J ends were trimmed by 5 bases and 6 bases, with 14 bases remaining between them. Germline assignment: CDR1 DFQATT and CDR2 SNEGSKA (reference sequence). Here the CDR3 DNA reads TGCAGTGCTCCACTCCTTGGACGCGAGCAGTACTTC. Residues: CSAPLLGREQYF.

This clonotype was detected only a few times. The V and J genes are TRBV10-3 and TRBJ2-5, with 8 bases fitting TRBD1. J lost 2 bases, V lost 6 bases, and 8 bases had no gene match. The CDR3 sequence is 15 residues long. Germline lookup yields CDR1 ENHRY and CDR2 SYGVKD. The CDR3: CAIRGGTGKQETQYF. CDR3 coding DNA: TGTGCCATCAGGGGCGGGACAGGCAAACAAGAGACCCAGTACTTC.

The table lists this clonotype with a few counts. This chain joins TRBV18 and TRBJ1-2; D is possibly TRBD1 (5 bases). Germline loops: CDR1 KGHSH, CDR2 LQKENI. Deletions cut 4 bases from V and 7 bases from J, with 16 bases between. The CDR3 runs 14 residues. This CDR3 reads CASSQGSGHGGYTF. The CDR3 DNA reads as TGTGCCAGCTCACAGGGATCGGGGCACGGTGGCTACACCTTC.

The genes are TRBV12-3 or TRBV12-4 and TRBJ1-2; no clear D. The CDR3 contains 13 residues. The V end lost 6 bases, the J end lost 4 bases, and 12 bases lay between the germline ends. CDR3 DNA sequence: TGTGCCAGCAGCCACGCCGGCGGCTATGGCTACACCTTC. Translation gives CASSHAGGYGYTF.

Ten or more counts support this clonotype. The chain employs TRBV24-1 and TRBJ2-2; 8 bases map to TRBD1. V lost 5 bases and J lost 9; bases outside the gene matches: 4. Germline V gene lookup returns CDR1 KGHDR and CDR2 SFDVKD. The CDR3 has 13 residues. For the CDR3, the DNA is TGTGCCACCAGTGGCCAGGGGGCGCGGGAGCTGTTTTTT. This translates into CATSGQGARELFF.

This chain connects TRBV7-2 to TRBJ2-5; 10 bases align to TRBD2. The CDR3 loop spans 16 amino acids. Per the germline V gene, CDR1 is SGHTA and CDR2 is FQGNSA. V lost 2 bases and J lost 2; bases outside the gene matches: 5. The CDR3 DNA reads TGTGCCAGCAGCTTATCTTCTAGCGGGGGACAAGAGACCCAGTACTTC. Translation gives CASSLSSSGGQETQYF.

This clonotype has only a few counts. The chain combines TRBV6-5 with TRBJ2-7; 8 bases line up with TRBD2. From germline, CDR1 is MNHEY and CDR2 SVGAGI. The CDR3 totals 14 residues. The CDR3 spells CATWSGGQPYEQYF. For the CDR3, the DNA is TGTGCGACGTGGAGCGGGGGACAACCCTACGAGCAGTACTTC.

This clonotype came up a few times. The chain employs TRBV20-1 and TRBJ2-7; no firm D call. V was clipped by 1 base and J by 10 bases, with 11 bases between them. The germline V gene encodes CDR1 DFQATT and CDR2 SNEGSKA (reference sequence). The CDR3 consists of 11 residues. The CDR3 loop reads CSARVLALQYF. The CDR3 DNA reads as TGCAGTGCTAGAGTATTAGCTCTTCAGTACTTC.

The sample holds a few counts of this clonotype. The chain joins TRBV19 to TRBJ2-7; 8 bases agree with TRBD1. The germline V gene encodes CDR1 LNHDA and CDR2 SQIVND (reference sequence). The CDR3 contains 19 residues. The V and J ends lost 4 bases and 6 bases, in that order; junction bases with no gene match: 23. The chain's CDR3 is CASSTVSGGHRSNGREQYF. The CDR3 nucleotides read TGTGCCAGTAGTACAGTTTCAGGGGGCCACCGTTCCAACGGACGCGAGCAGTACTTC.

This clonotype was counted many times. V and J are TRBV12-3 or TRBV12-4 and TRBJ1-5, with D perhaps matching TRBD1 (5 bases). CDR3 length: 11 amino acids. V lost 8 bases and J lost 6, with 8 bases in between. In DNA form, the CDR3 reads TGTGCCAGCTCCCAGGGTCAGCCCCAGCATTTT. Translation: CASSQGQPQHF.

This clonotype was counted a few times. The chain is built from TRBV19 and TRBJ2-5; possibly TRBD2 for D (6 bases). V was shortened by 0 bases and J by 5 bases, with 13 bases between the two germline ends. The CDR3 extends over 15 amino acids. Germline CDR1 is LNHDA and CDR2 is SQIVND (reference sequence). CDR3 DNA: TGTGCCAGTAGTATAGATCAGGTGGAGGGGGAGACCCAGTACTTC. This translates into CASSIDQVEGETQYF.

This chain links TRBV12-3 or TRBV12-4 with TRBJ1-1; D is uncertain. The V and J ends lost 5 bases and 0 bases respectively, with 10 bases between them. The CDR3 has 14 amino acids. The CDR3 loop reads CASSGILMNTEAFF. DNA of the CDR3: TGTGCCAGCAGTGGAATTCTTATGAACACTGAAGCTTTCTTT.

The rearrangement joins TRBV6-1 to TRBJ2-2, with D perhaps TRBD1 or TRBD2 (5 bases each). V was cut by 6 bases and J by 6 bases, with 17 bases left in between. The CDR3 covers 15 residues. In germline, CDR1 is MNHNS, CDR2 SASEGT. The CDR3 spells CASSERSGAPGELFF. The CDR3 DNA reads TGTGCCAGCAGCGAAAGATCCGGGGCTCCCGGGGAGCTGTTTTTT.

This clonotype has only one observation. This chain connects TRBV10-3 to TRBJ2-1; D may be TRBD1 (6 bases). The CDR3 is made up of 16 amino acids. The germline gives CDR1 ENHRY, CDR2 SYGVKD. The V end was cut by 3 bases, the J end by 1 base, with 13 bases between. CDR3 coding DNA: TGTGCCATCAGTGATTACAGGGCCCAGTCCTACAATGAGCAGTTCTTC. Translation gives CAISDYRAQSYNEQFF.

At least ten counts were recorded for this clonotype. The chain uses TRBV7-9 and TRBJ2-5; 7 bases match TRBD1. The trim removed 4 bases at V and 2 bases at J, leaving 7 bases unmatched. The germline gives CDR1 SEHNR, CDR2 FQNEAQ (reference sequence). This CDR3 is 15 amino acids long. CDR3 nucleotide sequence: TGTGCCAGCAGCTCAGGACAGGCCACACAAGAGACCCAGTACTTC. Translation: CASSSGQATQETQYF.

This clonotype occurred many times. The chain carries TRBV4-3 and TRBJ2-7; D call uncertain. Germline V lookup: CDR1 LGHNA, CDR2 YSLEER. V shed 3 bases and J shed 0 bases, with 12 bases lying between them. The CDR3 is 15 residues long. The CDR3, as DNA: TGCGCCAGCAGCCATGCCACAGAATACTCCTACGAGCAGTACTTC. It specifies CASSHATEYSYEQYF.

This clonotype occurred once. This chain links TRBV6-5 with TRBJ1-5; 7 nucleotides match TRBD1. The CDR3 runs 16 residues. V dropped 6 bases and J dropped 2; count of bases not matched to a gene: 10. Per the germline V gene, CDR1 is MNHEY and CDR2 is SVGAGI. Here the CDR3 reads CASRKPDREGNQPQHF. The CDR3 region has the DNA TGTGCCAGCAGAAAGCCTGACAGGGAGGGCAATCAGCCCCAGCATTTT.

In its sample, this clonotype was seen many times. This chain connects TRBV7-9 to TRBJ2-7, with 8 bases identical to TRBD1. The germline gives CDR1 SEHNR, CDR2 FQNEAQ (reference sequence). The ends lost 10 bases at V and 2 bases at J; junction bases unmatched: 13. The CDR3 has 15 amino acids. CDR3 nucleotide sequence: TGTGCCATTCGAGGGCCAGGGACAGGTCCCTACGAGCAGTACTTC. It translates to CAIRGPGTGPYEQYF.